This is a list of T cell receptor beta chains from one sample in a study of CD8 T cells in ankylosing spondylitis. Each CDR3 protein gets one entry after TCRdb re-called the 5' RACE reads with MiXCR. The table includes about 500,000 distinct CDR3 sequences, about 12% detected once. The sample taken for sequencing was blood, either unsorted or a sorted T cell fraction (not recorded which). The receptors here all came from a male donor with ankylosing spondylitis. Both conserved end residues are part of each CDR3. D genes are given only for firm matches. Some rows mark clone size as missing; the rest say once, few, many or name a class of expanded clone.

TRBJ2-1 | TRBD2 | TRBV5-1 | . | CASSLLLAGVSSYNEQFF | TGCGCCAGCAGCTTGTTACTAGCGGGGGTAAGCTCCTACAATGAGCAGTTCTTC
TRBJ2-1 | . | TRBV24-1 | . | CATNRDAYNEQFF | TGTGCCACGAACCGGGACGCCTACAATGAGCAGTTCTTC
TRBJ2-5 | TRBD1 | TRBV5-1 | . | CASSLGTGRETQYF | TGCGCCAGCAGCCTCGGGACAGGGAGAGAGACCCAGTACTTC
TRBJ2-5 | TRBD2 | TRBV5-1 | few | CASSLGTSGGKQETQYF | TGCGCCAGCAGCTTGGGAACTAGCGGAGGGAAGCAAGAGACCCAGTACTTC
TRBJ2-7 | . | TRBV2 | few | CASGGEVNEQYF | TGTGCCAGTGGGGGCGAGGTCAACGAGCAGTACTTC
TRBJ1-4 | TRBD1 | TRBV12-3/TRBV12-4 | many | CASSLPTGVGEKLFF | TGTGCCAGCAGCCTCCCGACAGGGGTAGGAGAAAAACTGTTTTTT
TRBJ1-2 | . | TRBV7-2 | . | CASSPPLSFGYGYTF | TGTGCCAGCAGTCCCCCCCTATCTTTCGGCTATGGCTACACCTTC
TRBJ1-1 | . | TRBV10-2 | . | CASSEKYYAEAFF | TGCGCCAGCAGTGAAAAGTACTACGCTGAAGCTTTCTTT
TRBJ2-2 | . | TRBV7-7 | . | CASSSGPTTGELFF | TGTGCCAGCAGCTCCGGACCCACCACCGGGGAGCTGTTTTTT
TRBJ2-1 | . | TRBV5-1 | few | CASSLVQQPGAYNEQFF | TGCGCCAGCAGCTTGGTTCAGCAGCCCGGGGCCTACAATGAGCAGTTCTTC
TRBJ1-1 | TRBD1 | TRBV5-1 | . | CASSLDDRDAFF | TGCGCCAGCAGCTTGGACGACAGGGATGCTTTCTTT
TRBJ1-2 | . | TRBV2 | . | CASSEALLVVGYTF | TGTGCCAGCAGTGAAGCGCTTCTGGTTGTTGGCTACACCTTC
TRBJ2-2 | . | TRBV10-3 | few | CAISDSGGTGELFF | TGTGCCATCAGTGACAGCGGTGGCACCGGGGAGCTGTTTTTT
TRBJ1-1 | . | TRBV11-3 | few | CASSLGGAGRTEAFF | TGTGCCAGCAGCTTGGGGGGGGCGGGACGGACTGAAGCTTTCTTT
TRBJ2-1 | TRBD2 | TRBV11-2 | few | CASSLGASGGNEQFF | TGTGCCAGCAGCTTGGGGGCTAGCGGGGGCAATGAGCAGTTCTTC
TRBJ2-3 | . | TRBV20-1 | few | CSAQSSGTGDTQYF | TGCAGTGCTCAATCTAGCGGGACAGGAGATACGCAGTATTTT
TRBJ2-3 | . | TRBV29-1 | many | CSASEDTQYF | TGCAGCGCTTCTGAAGATACGCAGTATTTT
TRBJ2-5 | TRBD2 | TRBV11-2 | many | CASSFTSGQETQYF | TGTGCCAGCAGTTTCACTAGCGGGCAAGAGACCCAGTACTTC
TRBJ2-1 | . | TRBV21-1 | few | CASSDRPGSSYNEQFF | TGTGCCAGCAGCGACAGGCCAGGGAGCTCCTACAATGAGCAGTTCTTC
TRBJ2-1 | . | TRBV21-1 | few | CASSIRQRERHNEQFF | TGTGCCAGCAGCATACGGCAGCGGGAGCGCCACAATGAGCAGTTCTTC
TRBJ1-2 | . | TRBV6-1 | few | CASHPPGTSLFYTF | TGTGCCAGTCACCCTCCCGGGACTTCCCTCTTTTACACCTTC
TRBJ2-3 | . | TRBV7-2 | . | CASSVGVSFPDTQYF | TGTGCCAGCAGCGTAGGGGTGAGCTTCCCAGATACGCAGTATTTT
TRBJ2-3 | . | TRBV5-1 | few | CASSSVGGPSTDTQYF | TGCGCCAGCAGCTCCGTGGGCGGACCTAGCACAGATACGCAGTATTTT
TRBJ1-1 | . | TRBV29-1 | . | CSVEEGGFF | TGCAGCGTTGAAGAGGGCGGCTTTTTT
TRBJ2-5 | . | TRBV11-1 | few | CASSLGGGTAETQYF | TGTGCCAGCAGCTTAGGCGGTGGGACCGCAGAGACCCAGTACTTC